Each of the 28 T cell receptor beta chains below was sequenced from the same sample in a study of blood T cell repertoires in COVID-19. The table came from immunoSEQ multiplex PCR; TCRdb's copy has only in-frame clones and leaves some out. The sample holds around 50,000 clones; approximately 80% are singletons and the top ten take under 60%. Sequenced input: peripheral blood. Source of these receptors: a man aged 65 to 85 with acute or convalescent COVID-19.

This sequence joins TRBV7-2 and TRBJ1-6; possible D gene TRBD1, 5 bases. The CDR3 extends over 14 amino acids. V dropped 5 bases and J dropped 8 bases, with 13 bases sitting between them. The germline CDR1 and CDR2 sequences are SGHTA and FQGNSA. The CDR3 reads CASSPGGSYSPLHF. CDR3 sequence (DNA): TGTGCCAGCAGCCCCGGGGGATCGTATTCACCCCTCCACTTT.

This chain joins TRBV6-5 and TRBJ2-1; the match to TRBD1 covers 10 bases. The CDR3 runs 16 residues. Germline CDR1 reads MNHEY; CDR2 reads SVGAGI. Losses at the gene ends were 0 bases for V and 5 bases for J; bases not matched to a gene: 4. The CDR3 bases are TGTGCCAGCAGTTACTCGGGACAGGGGAAAAACAATGAGCAGTTCTTC. This encodes CASSYSGQGKNNEQFF.

The V and J genes are TRBV7-3 and TRBJ2-2; D perhaps matches TRBD2 (6 bases). Germline CDR1 is SGHTA and CDR2 is FQGTGA. The CDR3 is made up of 15 amino acids. V was trimmed by 5 bases and J by 8 bases, leaving 18 bases between them. As DNA, the CDR3 is TGTGCCAGCAGCAGAAGCGGGTCCATCGATGGGGAGCTGTTTTTT. It is translated as CASSRSGSIDGELFF.

This chain uses TRBV6-1 with TRBJ1-1; D unclear. The CDR3 contains 17 residues. V lost 4 bases and J 0 bases, leaving 18 bases between the germline ends. The germline CDR1 and CDR2 sequences are MNHNS and SASEGT. The CDR3 DNA reads TGTGCCAGCAGTGTGGAAAATCGGCGGAGCATGAACACTGAAGCTTTCTTT. Translating gives CASSVENRRSMNTEAFF.

V is TRBV4-2 and J is TRBJ1-5; 8 bases are a match to TRBD1. Germline lookup yields CDR1 LGHNA and CDR2 YNFKEQ. The V gene end was trimmed by 3 bases and the J gene end by 3 bases; junction bases not matched to a gene: 1. This CDR3 has 14 residues. CDR3 in DNA: TGTGCCAGCAGCCAGCAGGGGGCCAATCAGCCCCAGCATTTT. It specifies CASSQQGANQPQHF.

The V and J genes are TRBV5-5 and TRBJ1-5; unclear D gene. V was shortened by 0 bases and J by 4 bases, with 8 bases between the two germline ends. This CDR3 has 14 amino acids. CDR1 and CDR2 from the germline V gene are SGHKS and YYEKEE (reference sequence). The CDR3 protein is CASSLASENQPQHF. The CDR3 DNA reads as TGTGCCAGCAGCTTGGCCTCAGAAAATCAGCCCCAGCATTTT.

The genes are TRBV11-3 and TRBJ2-3; TRBD2 matches 13 bases. The V segment lost 2 bases and the J segment 5 bases; nucleotides outside the gene matches: 4. From germline, CDR1 is SGHNT and CDR2 YENEEA. The CDR3 has 16 amino acids. DNA of the CDR3: TGTGCCAGCAGCTTAACTAGCGGGGGGGACGGAGATACGCAGTATTTT. As protein: CASSLTSGGDGDTQYF. The full variable domain, rest sourced from reference TRBV11-3 and TRBJ2-3, is EAGVVQSPRYKIIEKKQPVAFWCNPISGHNTLYWYLQNLGQGPELLIRYENEEAVDDSQLPKDRFSAERLKGVDSTLKIQPAELGDSAVYLCASSLTSGGDGDTQYFGPGTRLTVL.

V gene TRBV4-2 combines with J gene TRBJ2-3; D possibly corresponds to TRBD2 (7 bases). Germline assignment: CDR1 LGHNA and CDR2 YNFKEQ. CDR3 size: 16 residues. Between the trimmed V and J ends, which lost 4 bases and 0 bases, there was a span of 14 bases. In DNA, the CDR3 is TGTGCCAGCAGCCGAGGCGGGGGCCAAAGCACAGATACGCAGTATTTT. Its translation is CASSRGGGQSTDTQYF.

The rearrangement uses TRBV27 and TRBJ2-5; perhaps TRBD1 as D (5 bases). Per the germline V gene, CDR1 is MNHEY and CDR2 is SMNVEV (reference sequence). This CDR3 contains 14 residues. The V and J ends lost 5 bases and 5 bases respectively, with 15 bases between them. The CDR3 DNA follows: TGTGCCAGCAGTCCGCAGGGATTTCAGGAGACCCAGTACTTC. It translates to CASSPQGFQETQYF.

This chain uses TRBV24-1 with TRBJ2-5, with 10 bases matching TRBD1. Trimming cost V 3 bases and J 4 bases; bases outside gene matches: 4. CDR3 size: 15 residues. The V gene's germline CDR1 is KGHDR and CDR2 SFDVKD. The CDR3 sequence: CATSDPRDRGETQYF. The DNA of the CDR3 is TGTGCCACCAGTGATCCCCGGGACAGGGGAGAGACCCAGTACTTC.

The chain uses TRBV7-2 and TRBJ1-1; weak D call: TRBD1 (6 bases). Germline CDR1 SGHTA, CDR2 FQGNSA. This CDR3 spans 13 amino acids. Trimming left V 8 bases short and J 1 base short, with 11 bases between. The CDR3: CASEWGQNTEAFF. The DNA for the CDR3 is TGTGCCAGCGAGTGGGGACAGAACACTGAAGCTTTCTTT.

This clone was found once. J is TRBJ1-5 and V is TRBV19; 9 bases match TRBD1. Germline V gene lookup returns CDR1 LNHDA and CDR2 SQIVND (reference sequence). The CDR3 is made up of 15 amino acids. J was trimmed by 4 bases and V by 6 bases; bases with no gene match: 7. The CDR3 sequence is CASSSGQGRNQPQHF. The CDR3 region has the DNA TGTGCCAGTAGCTCGGGACAGGGAAGAAATCAGCCCCAGCATTTT.

This rearrangement joins TRBV7-2 to TRBJ2-7, with 8 bases lining up with TRBD2. CDR1 and CDR2 from the germline V gene are SGHTA and FQGNSA. The CDR3 is 16 residues long. V lost 1 base, J lost 4 bases, and 9 bases stayed unmatched. The CDR3 DNA follows: TGTGCCAGCAGCTTAGGGGCCGGGCGGGGGGAGTACGAGCAGTACTTC. Translation gives CASSLGAGRGEYEQYF.

CDR3 protein: CASSQTVSYEQYF. CDR3 nucleotides: TGTGCCAGCAGCCAGACAGTCTCCTACGAGCAGTACTTC. The gene calls are TRBV13 and TRBJ2-7, with D perhaps TRBD1 (5 bases). The CDR3 spans 13 residues. Deletions cut 5 bases from V and 0 bases from J, with 8 bases between. Germline V gene lookup returns CDR1 PRHDT and CDR2 FYEKMQ (reference sequence).

In this sample, this clone turned up a few times. The CDR3, as DNA: TGTGCCAGCAGCCTTATGACCCCCGGGGGAGGCTACACCTTC. The encoded protein is CASSLMTPGGGYTF. The chain combines TRBV7-2 with TRBJ1-2; the D gene is possibly TRBD1 (5 bases). The CDR3 length is 14 residues. Germline V CDR1 and CDR2: SGHTA, FQGNSA. Trimming removed 5 bases from V and 8 bases from J, with 18 bases in between. Drawing the rest from reference TRBV7-2 and TRBJ1-2, the complete variable domain is GAGVSQSPSNKVTEKGKDVELRCDPISGHTALYWYRQSLGQGLEFLIYFQGNSAPDKSGLPSDRFSAERTGGSVSTLTIQRTQQEDSAVYLCASSLMTPGGGYTFGSGTRLTVV.

The chain has TRBV5-8 and TRBJ1-2; tentative D call: TRBD1 (5 bases). Deletions cut 4 bases from V and 1 base from J, with 11 bases between. CDR3 length equals 14 residues. From germline, CDR1 is SGHTS and CDR2 YDEGEE. The CDR3 spells CASSSNRHNYGYTF. The CDR3 DNA follows: TGTGCCAGCAGCAGCAACAGGCATAACTATGGCTACACCTTC.

The chain recombines TRBV5-6 with TRBJ2-7, with D possibly TRBD2 on 6 matching bases. This CDR3 has 14 amino acids. Trimming left V 2 bases short and J 5 bases short, with 14 bases between. Germline V gives CDR1 SGHDT, CDR2 YYEEEE. The DNA of the CDR3 is TGTGCCAGCAGCTTTTCAGGGAGGCCCCACGAGCAGTACTTC. It encodes CASSFSGRPHEQYF.

This clone is a singleton in its sample. The chain combines TRBV6-5 with TRBJ2-7; D is possibly TRBD1 (5 bases). V was trimmed by 5 bases and J by 4 bases, leaving 15 bases between them. Germline CDR1 is MNHEY and CDR2 is SVGAGI. The CDR3 contains 14 residues. CDR3 sequence reads: CASSLDRFPYEQYF. As DNA, the CDR3 is TGTGCCAGCAGTCTCGACAGATTTCCATACGAGCAGTACTTC.

The V and J genes are TRBV6-5 and TRBJ1-1, with D unclear. The CDR3 is 12 residues long. From germline, CDR1 is MNHEY and CDR2 SVGAGI. Trimming stripped 6 bases from V and 5 bases from J, with 10 bases between. The CDR3 coding sequence is TGTGCCAGCAGCCTGCGGGGAACTGAAGCTTTCTTT. Its translation: CASSLRGTEAFF.

This clone was counted a few times. The rearrangement uses TRBV5-1 and TRBJ2-1; 9 bases match TRBD1. The CDR3 has 15 amino acids. J was trimmed by 8 bases and V by 0 bases; bases with no gene match: 6. Germline values: CDR1 SGHRS, CDR2 YFSETQ. The CDR3 here is CASSLVTGGSHEQFF. The CDR3 DNA reads as TGCGCCAGCAGCTTGGTGACAGGGGGGTCCCATGAGCAGTTCTTC.

This chain uses TRBV24-1 with TRBJ2-1; the D gene is possibly TRBD2 (5 bases). V lost 5 bases and J 7 bases, leaving 11 bases between the germline ends. Per the germline V gene, CDR1 is KGHDR and CDR2 is SFDVKD. The CDR3 consists of 13 residues. CDR3 loop: CATSGGSGNEQFF. CDR3 coding DNA: TGTGCCACCAGTGGTGGGAGTGGTAATGAGCAGTTCTTC.

This clone was picked up one time. The rearrangement links TRBV30 to TRBJ2-3; possible D gene TRBD2, 5 bases. The V and J ends lost 2 bases and 2 bases respectively, with 14 bases between them. Germline CDR1 GTSNPN, CDR2 SVGIG (reference sequence). This CDR3 is 15 amino acids long. The chain's CDR3 is CAWSSGGGFTDTQYF. CDR3 nucleotides: TGTGCCTGGAGTAGTGGCGGCGGGTTCACAGATACGCAGTATTTT.

This rearrangement joins TRBV30 to TRBJ1-6; D remains unclear. V dropped 0 bases and J dropped 10 bases, with 16 bases sitting between them. CDR1 and CDR2 from the germline V gene are GTSNPN and SVGIG (reference sequence). This CDR3 is 15 amino acids long. The CDR3 coding sequence is TGTGCCTGGAGTGTAGAGCCAGCCGGGGTGTCACCCCTCCACTTT. This encodes CAWSVEPAGVSPLHF.

The chain joins TRBV11-2 to TRBJ2-2; 8 positions match TRBD2. This CDR3 has 17 amino acids. Germline V lookup: CDR1 SGHAT, CDR2 FQNNGV. J lost 1 base, V lost 2 bases, and 6 bases had no gene match. The CDR3 reads CASSLFAGGLNTGELFF. CDR3 DNA sequence: TGTGCCAGCAGCTTATTCGCGGGGGGCTTGAACACCGGGGAGCTGTTTTTT.

V and J are TRBV7-9 and TRBJ2-5; D remains unclear. V gave up 3 bases and J gave up 5 bases, with 10 bases separating them. The CDR3 runs 13 residues. In germline, CDR1 is SEHNR, CDR2 FQNEAQ (reference sequence). CDR3 region: CASSFLDGETQYF. In nucleotides, the CDR3 is TGTGCCAGCAGCTTCCTAGACGGTGAGACCCAGTACTTC.

The V and J genes are TRBV30 and TRBJ2-5, with 7 bases matching TRBD2. J gave up 5 bases and V 0 bases, and 3 bases lay outside the gene matches. Germline V gene lookup returns CDR1 GTSNPN and CDR2 SVGIG (reference sequence). CDR3 length equals 13 residues. The DNA of the CDR3 is TGTGCCTGGAGTGTACCCGGGAGGGAGACCCAGTACTTC. Translated: CAWSVPGRETQYF. The entire variable domain, with the rest obtained from reference TRBV30 and TRBJ2-5, is as follows: SQTIHQWPATLVQPVGSPLSLECTVEGTSNPNLYWYRQAAGRGLQLLFYSVGIGQISSEVPQNLSASRPQDRQFILSSKKLLLSDSGFYLCAWSVPGRETQYFGPGTRLLVL.

V gene TRBV15 combines with J gene TRBJ2-7; 7 nucleotides align to TRBD1. V dropped 1 base and J dropped 3; count of bases not matched to a gene: 6. The CDR3 extends over 15 amino acids. In germline, CDR1 is LNHNV, CDR2 YYDKDF (reference sequence). The CDR3 DNA sequence: TGTGCCACCAGCAGAGGACAGGGTTGGGACTACGAGCAGTACTTC. Its protein product is CATSRGQGWDYEQYF.

This chain joins TRBV27 and TRBJ2-1; TRBD2 is a possible D gene (5 bases). The CDR3 loop spans 14 amino acids. In germline, CDR1 is MNHEY, CDR2 SMNVEV (reference sequence). Trimming stripped 3 bases from V and 14 bases from J, with 20 bases between. This CDR3 reads CASSFIQDFGGEFF. The CDR3 region has the DNA TGTGCCAGCAGTTTCATCCAGGACTTCGGCGGAGAGTTCTTC.